The sample holds many counts of the clone carrying this T cell receptor beta chain. TCRbeta library construction was performed incorporating unique molecular identifiers. TCRdb redid the calling of the PCR reads with MiXCR, one entry per CDR3 protein. The sample contains 55,000 to 85,000 distinct CDR3 sequences, under 13% of which appear only once. The CDR3 sequence is 20 residues long. The V end was cut by 1 base, the J end by 3 bases, with 29 bases between. The germline V gene encodes CDR1 SGHRS and CDR2 YFSETQ. The data originate from a study of T-cell reconstitution after alpha-beta-depleted transplantation in children.

The clonotype originates from a boy aged 10-17 years with acute myeloid leukemia, due to receive a stem cell transplant. The V call is TRBV5-1, the J call TRBJ2-7; D assignment may be TRBD1 or TRBD2 (6 bases each). The specimen comprised PBMCs, sampled before TCRalphabeta/CD19-depleted stem cell transplant. The CDR3 is CASSLLVRGSALGGFYEQYF. DNA of the CDR3: TGCGCCAGCAGCTTGTTAGTAAGGGGCAGCGCGCTCGGGGGCTTCTACGAGCAGTACTTC.